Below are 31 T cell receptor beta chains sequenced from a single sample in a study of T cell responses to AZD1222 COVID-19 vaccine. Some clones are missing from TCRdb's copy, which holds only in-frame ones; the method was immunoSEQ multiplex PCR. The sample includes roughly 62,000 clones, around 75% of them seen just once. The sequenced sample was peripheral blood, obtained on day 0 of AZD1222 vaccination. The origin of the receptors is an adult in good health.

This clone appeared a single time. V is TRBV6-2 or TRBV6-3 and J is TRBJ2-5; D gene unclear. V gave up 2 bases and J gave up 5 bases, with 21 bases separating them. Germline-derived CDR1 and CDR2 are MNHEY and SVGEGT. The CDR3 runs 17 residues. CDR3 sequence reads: CASSYGQGNPSTETQYF. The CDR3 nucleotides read TGTGCCAGCAGTTACGGGCAAGGCAACCCATCAACCGAGACCCAGTACTTC.

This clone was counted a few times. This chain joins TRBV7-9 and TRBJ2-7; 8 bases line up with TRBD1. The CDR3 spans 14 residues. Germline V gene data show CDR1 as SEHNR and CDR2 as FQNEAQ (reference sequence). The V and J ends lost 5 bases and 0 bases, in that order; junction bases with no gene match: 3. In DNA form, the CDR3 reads TGTGCCAGCAGCCCAGGGGGCAGCTCCTACGAGCAGTACTTC. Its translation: CASSPGGSSYEQYF.

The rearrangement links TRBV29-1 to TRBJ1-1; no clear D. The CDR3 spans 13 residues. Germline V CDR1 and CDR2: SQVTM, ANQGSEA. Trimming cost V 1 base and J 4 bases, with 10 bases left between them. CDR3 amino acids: CSVEATLGTEAFF. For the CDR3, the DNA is TGCAGCGTTGAAGCCACCTTGGGCACTGAAGCTTTCTTT.

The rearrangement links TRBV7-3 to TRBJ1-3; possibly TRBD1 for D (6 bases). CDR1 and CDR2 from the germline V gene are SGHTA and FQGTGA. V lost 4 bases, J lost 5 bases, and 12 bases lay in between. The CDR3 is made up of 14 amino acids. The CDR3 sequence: CASSSRGSRNTIYF. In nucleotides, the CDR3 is TGTGCCAGCAGCTCCAGGGGAAGCAGAAACACCATATATTTT.

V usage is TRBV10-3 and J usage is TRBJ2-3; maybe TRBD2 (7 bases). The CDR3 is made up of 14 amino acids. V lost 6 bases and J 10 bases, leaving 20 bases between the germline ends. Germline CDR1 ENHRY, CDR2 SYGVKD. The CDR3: CAIRGEGGGLSQYF. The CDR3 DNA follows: TGTGCCATCAGGGGAGAGGGGGGAGGGCTTTCGCAGTATTTT.

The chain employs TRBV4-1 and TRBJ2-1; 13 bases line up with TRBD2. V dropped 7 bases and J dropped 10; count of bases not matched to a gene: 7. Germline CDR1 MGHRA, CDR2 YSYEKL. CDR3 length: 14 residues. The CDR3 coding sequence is TGCGCCAGCATCCGACTAGCGGGGGGTAAAGAGCAGTTCTTC. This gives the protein CASIRLAGGKEQFF.

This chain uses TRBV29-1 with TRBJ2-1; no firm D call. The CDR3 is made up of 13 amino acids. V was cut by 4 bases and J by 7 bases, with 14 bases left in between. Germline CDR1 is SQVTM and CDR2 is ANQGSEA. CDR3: CSVGARSLNEQFF. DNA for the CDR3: TGCAGCGTTGGGGCCCGTTCCTTAAATGAGCAGTTCTTC.

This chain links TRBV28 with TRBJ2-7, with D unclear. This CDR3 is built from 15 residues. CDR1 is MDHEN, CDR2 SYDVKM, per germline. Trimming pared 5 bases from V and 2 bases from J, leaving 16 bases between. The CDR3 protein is CASSPRPSDTYEQYF. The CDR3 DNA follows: TGTGCCAGCAGTCCTCGCCCCTCAGACACCTACGAGCAGTACTTC.

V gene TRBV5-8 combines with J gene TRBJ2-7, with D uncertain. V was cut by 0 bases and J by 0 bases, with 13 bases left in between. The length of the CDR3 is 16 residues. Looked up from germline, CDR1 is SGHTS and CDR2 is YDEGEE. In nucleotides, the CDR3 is TGTGCCAGCAGCTTGGCCGTGGATTTTTTCTCCTACGAGCAGTACTTC. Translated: CASSLAVDFFSYEQYF.

In DNA form, the CDR3 reads TGCGCCAGCCACAGGGCTAGCGGGGGCAACCAAGAGACCCAGTACTTC. It specifies CASHRASGGNQETQYF. The chain combines TRBV5-1 with TRBJ2-5; 10 bases match TRBD2. The CDR3 contains 16 residues. The germline V gene has CDR1 SGHRS and CDR2 YFSETQ. With 7 bases clipped from V and 0 bases from J, the junction kept 9 bases outside the gene matches.

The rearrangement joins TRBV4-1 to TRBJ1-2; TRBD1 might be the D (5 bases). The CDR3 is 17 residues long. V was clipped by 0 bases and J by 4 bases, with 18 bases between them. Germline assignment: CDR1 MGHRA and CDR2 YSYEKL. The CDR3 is CASSQDSLKGAFYGYTF. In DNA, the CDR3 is TGCGCCAGCAGCCAAGATTCGCTGAAAGGGGCGTTCTATGGCTACACCTTC.

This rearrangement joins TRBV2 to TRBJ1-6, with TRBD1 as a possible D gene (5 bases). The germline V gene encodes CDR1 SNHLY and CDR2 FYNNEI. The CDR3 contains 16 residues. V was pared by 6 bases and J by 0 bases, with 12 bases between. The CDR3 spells CASRPTVSSYNSPLHF. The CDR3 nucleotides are TGTGCCAGCAGACCGACAGTTAGCTCCTATAATTCACCCCTCCACTTT.

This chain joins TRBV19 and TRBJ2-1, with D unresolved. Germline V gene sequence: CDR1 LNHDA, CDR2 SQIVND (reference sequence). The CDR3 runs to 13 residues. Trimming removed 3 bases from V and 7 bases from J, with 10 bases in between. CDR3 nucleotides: TGTGCCAGTAGTATTGGTCAGTATAATGAGCAGTTCTTC. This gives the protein CASSIGQYNEQFF.

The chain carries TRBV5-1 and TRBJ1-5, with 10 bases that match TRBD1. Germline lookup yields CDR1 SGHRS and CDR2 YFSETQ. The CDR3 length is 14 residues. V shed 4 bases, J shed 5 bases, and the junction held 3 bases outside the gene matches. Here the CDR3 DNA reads TGCGCCAGCAGCACCGGACAGGGGGATCAGCCCCAGCATTTT. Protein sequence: CASSTGQGDQPQHF.

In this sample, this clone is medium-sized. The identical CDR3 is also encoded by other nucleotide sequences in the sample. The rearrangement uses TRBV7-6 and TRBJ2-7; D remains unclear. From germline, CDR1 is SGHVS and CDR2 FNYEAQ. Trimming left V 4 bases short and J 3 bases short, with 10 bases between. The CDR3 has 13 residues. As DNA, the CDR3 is TGTGCCAGCAGCTCAGGACCGAACTACGAGCAGTACTTC. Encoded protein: CASSSGPNYEQYF.

CDR3 coding DNA: TGTGCCAGTAGTACCCATTTGGAAAAACTGTTTTTT. This sequence encodes CASSTHLEKLFF. The chain is built from TRBV19 and TRBJ1-4; D gene unclear. The V gene's germline CDR1 is LNHDA and CDR2 SQIVND (reference sequence). Trimming removed 4 bases from V and 8 bases from J, with 8 bases in between. There are 12 residues in the CDR3.

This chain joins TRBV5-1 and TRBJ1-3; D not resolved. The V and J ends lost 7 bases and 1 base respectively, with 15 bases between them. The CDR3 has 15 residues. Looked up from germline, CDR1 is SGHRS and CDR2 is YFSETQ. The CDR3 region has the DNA TGCGCCAGCTCTCCACGTCCGGGATCTGGAAACACCATATATTTT. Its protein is CASSPRPGSGNTIYF.

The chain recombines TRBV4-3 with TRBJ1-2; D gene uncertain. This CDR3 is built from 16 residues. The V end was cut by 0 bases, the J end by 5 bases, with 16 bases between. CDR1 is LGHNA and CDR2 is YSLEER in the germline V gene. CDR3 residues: CASSQELGDVSYGYTF. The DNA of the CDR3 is TGCGCCAGCAGCCAAGAGCTGGGCGATGTCAGTTATGGCTACACCTTC.

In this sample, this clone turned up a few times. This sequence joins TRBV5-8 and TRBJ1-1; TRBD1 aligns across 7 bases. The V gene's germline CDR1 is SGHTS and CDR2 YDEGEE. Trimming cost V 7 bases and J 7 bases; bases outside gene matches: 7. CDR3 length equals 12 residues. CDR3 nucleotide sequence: TGTGCCAGCTCAGGGGACAGCCTTGAAGCTTTCTTT. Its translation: CASSGDSLEAFF. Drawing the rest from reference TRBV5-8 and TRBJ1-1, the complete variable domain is EAGVTQSPTHLIKTRGQQATLRCSPISGHTSVYWYQQALGLGLQFLLWYDEGEERNRGNFPPRFSGRQFPNYSSELNVNALELEDSALYLCASSGDSLEAFFGQGTRLTVV.

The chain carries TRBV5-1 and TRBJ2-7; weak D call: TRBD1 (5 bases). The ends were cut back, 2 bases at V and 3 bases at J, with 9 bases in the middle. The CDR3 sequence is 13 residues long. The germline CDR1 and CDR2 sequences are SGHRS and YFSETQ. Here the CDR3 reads CASSFGQSYEQYF. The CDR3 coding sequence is TGCGCCAGCAGCTTCGGACAAAGCTACGAGCAGTACTTC.

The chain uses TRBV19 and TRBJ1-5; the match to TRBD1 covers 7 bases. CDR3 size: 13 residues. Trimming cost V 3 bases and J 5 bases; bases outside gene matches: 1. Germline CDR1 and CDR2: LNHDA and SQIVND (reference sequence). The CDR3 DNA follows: TGTGCCAGTAGTATGCAGGGGGATCAGCCCCAGCATTTT. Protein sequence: CASSMQGDQPQHF.

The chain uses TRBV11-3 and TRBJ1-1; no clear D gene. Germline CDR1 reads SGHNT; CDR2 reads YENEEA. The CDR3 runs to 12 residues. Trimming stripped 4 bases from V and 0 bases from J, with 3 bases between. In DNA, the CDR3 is TGTGCCAGCAGCTCTGTGAACACTGAAGCTTTCTTT. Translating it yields CASSSVNTEAFF.

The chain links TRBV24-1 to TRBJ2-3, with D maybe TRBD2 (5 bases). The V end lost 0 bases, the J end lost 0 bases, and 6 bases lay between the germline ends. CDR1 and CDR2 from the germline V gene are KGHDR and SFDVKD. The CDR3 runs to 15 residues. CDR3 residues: CATSDLRDSTDTQYF. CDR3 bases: TGTGCCACCAGTGATTTGCGGGATAGCACAGATACGCAGTATTTT.

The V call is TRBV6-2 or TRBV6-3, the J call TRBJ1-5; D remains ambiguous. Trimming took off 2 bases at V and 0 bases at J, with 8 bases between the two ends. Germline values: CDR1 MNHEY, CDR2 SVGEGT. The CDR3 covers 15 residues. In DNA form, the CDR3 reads TGTGCCAGCAGTTACACCCATGCTAGCAATCAGCCCCAGCATTTT. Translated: CASSYTHASNQPQHF.

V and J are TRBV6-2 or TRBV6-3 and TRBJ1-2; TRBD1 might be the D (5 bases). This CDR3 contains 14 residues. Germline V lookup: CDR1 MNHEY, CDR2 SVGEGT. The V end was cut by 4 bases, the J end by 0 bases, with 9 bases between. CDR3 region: CASSSGAANYGYTF. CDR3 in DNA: TGTGCCAGCAGTTCTGGGGCCGCTAACTATGGCTACACCTTC.

CDR3 DNA sequence: TGCAGCGTTGCAGGGGGCCTCAATCAGCCCCAGCATTTT. It translates to CSVAGGLNQPQHF. This chain uses TRBV29-1 with TRBJ1-5; 8 nucleotides line up with TRBD1. Germline V gene lookup returns CDR1 SQVTM and CDR2 ANQGSEA. The CDR3 covers 13 residues. Unmatched junction bases numbered 2, after V lost 4 bases and J lost 3 bases. The full variable domain, completed using reference TRBV29-1 and TRBJ1-5, is SAVISQKPSRDICQRGTSLTIQCQVDSQVTMMFWYRQQPGQSLTLIATANQGSEATYESGFVIDKFPISRPNLTFSTLTVSNMSPEDSSIYLCSVAGGLNQPQHFGDGTRLSIL.

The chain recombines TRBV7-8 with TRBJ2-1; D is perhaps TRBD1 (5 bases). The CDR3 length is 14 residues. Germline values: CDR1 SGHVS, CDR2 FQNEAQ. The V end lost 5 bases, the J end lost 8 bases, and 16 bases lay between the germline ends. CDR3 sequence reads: CASSLQGPRDEQFF. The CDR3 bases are TGTGCCAGCAGCCTCCAGGGCCCCCGGGATGAGCAGTTCTTC.

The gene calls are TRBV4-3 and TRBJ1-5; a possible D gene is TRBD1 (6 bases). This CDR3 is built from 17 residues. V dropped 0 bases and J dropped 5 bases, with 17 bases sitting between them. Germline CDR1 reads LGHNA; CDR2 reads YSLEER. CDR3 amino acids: CASSQDWGASNYQPQHF. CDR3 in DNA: TGCGCCAGCAGCCAAGATTGGGGGGCTTCGAACTATCAGCCCCAGCATTTT.

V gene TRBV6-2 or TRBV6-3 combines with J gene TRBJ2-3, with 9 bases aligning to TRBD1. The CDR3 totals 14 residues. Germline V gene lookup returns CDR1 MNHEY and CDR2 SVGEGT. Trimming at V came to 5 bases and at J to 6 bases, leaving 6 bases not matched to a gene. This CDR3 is CASSDTGGGDTQYF. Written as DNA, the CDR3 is TGTGCCAGCAGTGACACAGGGGGCGGGGATACGCAGTATTTT.

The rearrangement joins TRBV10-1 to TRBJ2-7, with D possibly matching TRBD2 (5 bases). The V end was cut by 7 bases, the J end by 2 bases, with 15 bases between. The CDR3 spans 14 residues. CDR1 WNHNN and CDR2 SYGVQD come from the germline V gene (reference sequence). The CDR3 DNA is TGCGCCAGCAATCTGTTCGGGATTGCCTACGAGCAGTACTTC. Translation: CASNLFGIAYEQYF.

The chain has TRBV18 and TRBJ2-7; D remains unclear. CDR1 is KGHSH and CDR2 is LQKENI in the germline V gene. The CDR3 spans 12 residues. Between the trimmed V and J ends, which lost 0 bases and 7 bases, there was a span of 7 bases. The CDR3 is CASSPPVGEQYF. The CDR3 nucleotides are TGTGCCAGCTCACCACCGGTGGGAGAGCAGTACTTC.